These T cell receptor beta chains were read from a single sample in a study of T cell responses to AZD1222 COVID-19 vaccine. The assay was immunoSEQ multiplex PCR, and TCRdb's table has in-frame clones only and misses some. The sample records approximately 130,000 clones, roughly nine tenths being singletons. The source material was peripheral blood, sampled 28 days after the second AZD1222 dose. All receptors come from an adult who received the AZD1222 COVID-19 vaccine. Both conserved end residues are part of each CDR3. A D gene is named only where the DNA matches it firmly. For some rows the clone size is stated as once, few or many, or as a class when expanded; others skip it.

cdr3_nt	cdr3_aa	v_call	d_call	clone_size	j_call
TGCGCCAGCAGCCCCGGGTTAGCGGGAAAATCCTCCTACAATGAGCAGTTCTTC	CASSPGLAGKSSYNEQFF	TRBV5-1	TRBD2	-	TRBJ2-1
TGTGCCAGCAGCTTAGTGGACGGAACTGAAGCTTTCTTT	CASSLVDGTEAFF	TRBV7-8	-	-	TRBJ1-1
TGTGCCAGCTCACCAACGTCCTACGTGGGCGGGAATCGCTATGGCTACACCTTC	CASSPTSYVGGNRYGYTF	TRBV18	-	few	TRBJ1-2
TGTGCCAGCAGCCCGCAAGGGGGTGCAATCGGCACTGAAGCTTTCTTT	CASSPQGGAIGTEAFF	TRBV9	-	once	TRBJ1-1
TGTGCCAGCAGTTTAGCGACCCTCGCCTACTTC	CASSLATLAYF	TRBV12-3/TRBV12-4	-	-	TRBJ2-7
TGCGCCAGCAGCCAAGATAATGAAAAACTGTTTTTT	CASSQDNEKLFF	TRBV4-1	-	-	TRBJ1-4
TGTGCCAGCAGCCAGGGAGGGACGGTGGCTTTCTTT	CASSQGGTVAFF	TRBV14	-	-	TRBJ1-1
TGTGCCAGCAGCCACTCACAGAGCTCCTACGAGCAGTACTTC	CASSHSQSSYEQYF	TRBV3-1/TRBV3-2	-	-	TRBJ2-7
TGTGCCAGCAGCTTTTCCTCGGGGGCGGGAGCTTTCTTT	CASSFSSGAGAFF	TRBV5-4	-	-	TRBJ1-1
TGTGCCTGGAGCAGCGCGCGGGAGCAGTTCTTC	CAWSSAREQFF	TRBV30	-	-	TRBJ2-1
TGTGCCAGCAGCCAGACTTTTAGCGGGAGTCCCTCCTACGAGCAGTACTTC	CASSQTFSGSPSYEQYF	TRBV4-2	TRBD2	-	TRBJ2-7
TGTGCCAGCAGTCCGGACAGGGGGGCGCGTGGGGCGACTGAAGCTTTCTTT	CASSPDRGARGATEAFF	TRBV6-6	TRBD1	-	TRBJ1-1
TGTGCCACCAGCAGAGAGGACACCCCAACCTACGAGCAGTACTTC	CATSREDTPTYEQYF	TRBV15	-	-	TRBJ2-7
TGTGCCAGCAGCTTGGGGCAGGGCGGTGGCTACACCTTC	CASSLGQGGGYTF	TRBV5-6	-	-	TRBJ1-2
TGTGCCAGCAGTGCCCGGCAGGGGGCGGCTAATGAAAAACTGTTTTTT	CASSARQGAANEKLFF	TRBV6-1	TRBD1	once	TRBJ1-4
TGCGCCAGCAGCCGCACAGGGTCGCTCGAAGCTTTCTTT	CASSRTGSLEAFF	TRBV10-1	-	-	TRBJ1-1
TGTGCCAGCAGCGGGCGGGGGCCAGATACGCAGTATTTT	CASSGRGPDTQYF	TRBV5-6	-	-	TRBJ2-3
TGTGCCAGCTCACCGACAGGGGGTAATTCACCCCTCCACTTT	CASSPTGGNSPLHF	TRBV18	TRBD1	-	TRBJ1-6
TGTGCCAGCAGCTTAGTGGGCAACACTGAAGCTTTCTTT	CASSLVGNTEAFF	TRBV7-2	-	-	TRBJ1-1
TGTGCCAGCAGCTTAGTACAGCCCTACGAGCAGTACTTC	CASSLVQPYEQYF	TRBV7-2	-	-	TRBJ2-7
TGTGCCAGCAGTTATGATTGGCAACAGGGGGGGTATGGCTACACCTTC	CASSYDWQQGGYGYTF	TRBV6-5	TRBD1	-	TRBJ1-2
TGTGCCTGGAGCATCCCAGGGGTGAACACTGAAGCTTTCTTT	CAWSIPGVNTEAFF	TRBV30	-	-	TRBJ1-1
TGTGCCAGCAGCCCAAACGCGGGCTATGGCTACACCTTC	CASSPNAGYGYTF	TRBV12-3/TRBV12-4	-	-	TRBJ1-2
TGTGCCACCGATCAGGGGAACGATCAGCCCCAGCATTTT	CATDQGNDQPQHF	TRBV19	-	-	TRBJ1-5
TGTGCCAGCAATCTCCGGGGAGGGGTGAACACCGGGGAGCTGTTTTTT	CASNLRGGVNTGELFF	TRBV2	TRBD2	-	TRBJ2-2
TGTGCCAGCAGCGATTGGGACAGCTTCAATTCACCCCTCCACTTT	CASSDWDSFNSPLHF	TRBV7-9	TRBD1	-	TRBJ1-6
TGCGCCAGCAGCTTGGGGCCCTCGACAGGGGATGGCTACACCTTC	CASSLGPSTGDGYTF	TRBV5-1	TRBD1	-	TRBJ1-2
TGTGCCAGCAGCTTGGGACCCCTGGGGGGCTATGGCTACACCTTC	CASSLGPLGGYGYTF	TRBV5-6	-	-	TRBJ1-2
TGTGCCAGCAGCCTCACACCCGTCAACTATGGCTACACCTTC	CASSLTPVNYGYTF	TRBV3-1/TRBV3-2	-	-	TRBJ1-2
TGTGCCAGCAGTACCGGGACAGATGAAAAACTGTTTTTT	CASSTGTDEKLFF	TRBV6-5	TRBD1	-	TRBJ1-4
TGCAGCGATGCCTGGGGAGCTTTCTTT	CSDAWGAFF	TRBV29-1	-	once	TRBJ1-1
TGTGCCAGTAGGGACGACAGAAATCAGCCCCAGCATTTT	CASRDDRNQPQHF	TRBV19	-	once	TRBJ1-5
TGTGCCTGGAGTGGCAACAGGGGGAATGAAAAACTGTTTTTT	CAWSGNRGNEKLFF	TRBV30	TRBD1	-	TRBJ1-4
TGTGCCATCAGTCTATCCAGCTACGAGCAGTACTTC	CAISLSSYEQYF	TRBV10-3	-	few	TRBJ2-7
TGTGCCAGCTCCGGGTCGGGGGCGCCTCAGCCCCAGCATTTT	CASSGSGAPQPQHF	TRBV18	-	-	TRBJ1-5